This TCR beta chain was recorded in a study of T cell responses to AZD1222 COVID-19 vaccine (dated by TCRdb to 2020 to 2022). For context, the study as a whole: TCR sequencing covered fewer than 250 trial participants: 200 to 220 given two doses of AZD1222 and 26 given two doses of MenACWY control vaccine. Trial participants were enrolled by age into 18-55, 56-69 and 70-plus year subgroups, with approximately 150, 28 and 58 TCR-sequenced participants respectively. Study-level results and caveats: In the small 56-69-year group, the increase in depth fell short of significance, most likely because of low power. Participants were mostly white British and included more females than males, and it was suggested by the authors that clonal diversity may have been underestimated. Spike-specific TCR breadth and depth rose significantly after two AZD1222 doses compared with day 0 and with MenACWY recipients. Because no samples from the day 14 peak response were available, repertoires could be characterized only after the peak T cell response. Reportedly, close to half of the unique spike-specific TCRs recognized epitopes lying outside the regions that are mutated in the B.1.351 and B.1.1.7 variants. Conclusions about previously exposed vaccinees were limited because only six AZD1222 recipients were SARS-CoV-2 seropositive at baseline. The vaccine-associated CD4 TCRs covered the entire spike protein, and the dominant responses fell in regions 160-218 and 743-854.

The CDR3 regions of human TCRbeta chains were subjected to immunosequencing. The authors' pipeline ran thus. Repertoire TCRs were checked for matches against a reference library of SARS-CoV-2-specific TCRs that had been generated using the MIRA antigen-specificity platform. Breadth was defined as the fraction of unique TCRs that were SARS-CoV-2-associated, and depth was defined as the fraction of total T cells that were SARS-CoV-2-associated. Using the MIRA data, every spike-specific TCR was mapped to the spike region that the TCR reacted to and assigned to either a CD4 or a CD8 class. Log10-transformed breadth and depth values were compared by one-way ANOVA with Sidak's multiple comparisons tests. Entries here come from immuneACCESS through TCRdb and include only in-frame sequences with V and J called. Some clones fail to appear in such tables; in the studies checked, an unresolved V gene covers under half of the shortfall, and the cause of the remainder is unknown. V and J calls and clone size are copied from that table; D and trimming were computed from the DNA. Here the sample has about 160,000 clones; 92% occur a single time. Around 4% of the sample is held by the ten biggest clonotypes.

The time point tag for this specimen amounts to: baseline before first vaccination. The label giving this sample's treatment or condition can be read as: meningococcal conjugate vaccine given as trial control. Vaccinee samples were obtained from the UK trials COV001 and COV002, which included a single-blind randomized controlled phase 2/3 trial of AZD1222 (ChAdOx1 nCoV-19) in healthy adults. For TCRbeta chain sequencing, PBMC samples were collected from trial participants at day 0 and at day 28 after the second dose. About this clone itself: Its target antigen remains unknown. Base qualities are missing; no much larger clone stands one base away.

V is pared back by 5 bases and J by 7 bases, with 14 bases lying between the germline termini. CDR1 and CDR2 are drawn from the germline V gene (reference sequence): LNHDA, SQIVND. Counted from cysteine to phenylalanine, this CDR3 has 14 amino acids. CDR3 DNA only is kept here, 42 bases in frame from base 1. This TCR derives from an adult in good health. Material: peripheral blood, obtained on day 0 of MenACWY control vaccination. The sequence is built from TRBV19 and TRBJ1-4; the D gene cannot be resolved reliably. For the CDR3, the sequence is CASSPPGGSEKLFF. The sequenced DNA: TGTGCCAGTAGTCCCCCGGGAGGCAGTGAAAAACTGTTTTTT.